The present entry profiles one T cell receptor beta chain with its context. The CDR3 has 15 amino acids. V trimming: 6 bases; J trimming: 2 bases; junction bases outside the gene matches: 9. Germline CDR1 reads SGHKS; CDR2 reads YYEKEE (reference sequence). This specimen comes from a study of shared clonotypes between healthy human individuals. Selected positively for CCR7 and CD45RO-negative, naive CD8 cells excluded terminally differentiated effector memory CD45RA+ cells. The method was immunoSEQ multiplex PCR; TCRdb's version includes in-frame clones alone and lacks a portion of them. The sample has approximately 1.9 million clones; around 93% are singletons.

The chain links TRBV5-5 to TRBJ2-3; TRBD2 agrees at 7 bases. The sequencing input was naive CD8+ T cells from PBMCs. The TCR was taken from a man aged 18 to 29 in good health. Some clones in this sample may be carry-over from other donors' samples. CDR3 sequence reads: CASTLAGWNTDTQYF. Written as DNA, the CDR3 is TGTGCCAGCACCTTAGCGGGTTGGAACACAGATACGCAGTATTTT.